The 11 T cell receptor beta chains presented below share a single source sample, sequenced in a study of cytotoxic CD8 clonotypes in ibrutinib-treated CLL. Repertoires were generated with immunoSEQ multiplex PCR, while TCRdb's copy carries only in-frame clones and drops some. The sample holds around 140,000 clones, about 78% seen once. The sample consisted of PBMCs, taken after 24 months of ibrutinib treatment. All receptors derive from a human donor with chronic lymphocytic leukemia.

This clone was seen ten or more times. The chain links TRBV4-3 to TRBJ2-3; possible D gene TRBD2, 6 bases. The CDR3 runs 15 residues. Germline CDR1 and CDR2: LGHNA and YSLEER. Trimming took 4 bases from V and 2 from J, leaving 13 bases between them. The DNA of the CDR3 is TGCGCCAGCAGCCCCTCCGGGAGCCACACAGATACGCAGTATTTT. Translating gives CASSPSGSHTDTQYF.

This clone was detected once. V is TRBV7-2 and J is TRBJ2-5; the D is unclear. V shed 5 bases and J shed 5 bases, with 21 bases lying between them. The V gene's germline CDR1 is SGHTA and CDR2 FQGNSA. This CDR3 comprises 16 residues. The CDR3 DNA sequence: TGTGCCAGCAGCCCCATCCCCGACCCCCTGGCGGAGACCCAGTACTTC. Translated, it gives CASSPIPDPLAETQYF.

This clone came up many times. CDR3 loop: CASSVTGFLADTQYF. The CDR3, as DNA: TGTGCCAGCAGCGTGACAGGGTTTCTCGCAGATACGCAGTATTTT. V gene TRBV9 combines with J gene TRBJ2-3, with 7 bases identical to TRBD1. The junction had 7 bases not matched to a gene; V was cut back by 2 bases and J by 4 bases. CDR3 length: 15 amino acids. CDR1 and CDR2 from the germline V gene are SGDLS and YYNGEE.

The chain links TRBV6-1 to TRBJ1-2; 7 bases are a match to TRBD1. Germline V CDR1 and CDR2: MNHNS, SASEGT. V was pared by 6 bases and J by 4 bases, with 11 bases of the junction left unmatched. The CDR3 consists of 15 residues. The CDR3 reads CASRQTFGQAYGYTF. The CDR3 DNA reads TGTGCCAGCAGGCAAACTTTTGGACAGGCCTATGGCTACACCTTC.

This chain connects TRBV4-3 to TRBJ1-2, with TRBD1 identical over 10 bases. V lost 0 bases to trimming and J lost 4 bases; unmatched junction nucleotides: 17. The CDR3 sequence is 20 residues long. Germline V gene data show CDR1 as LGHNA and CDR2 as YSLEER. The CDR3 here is CASSQEHGTGVPSLLYGYTF. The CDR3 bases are TGCGCCAGCAGCCAAGAGCACGGGACAGGGGTCCCTTCCCTCCTCTATGGCTACACCTTC.

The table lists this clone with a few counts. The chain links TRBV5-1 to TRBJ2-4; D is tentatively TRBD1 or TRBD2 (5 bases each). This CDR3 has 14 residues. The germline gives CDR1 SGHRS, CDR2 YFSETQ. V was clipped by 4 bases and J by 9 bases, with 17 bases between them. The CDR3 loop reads CASSPRGGGGIQYF. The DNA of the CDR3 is TGCGCCAGCAGCCCCCGTGGGGGTGGCGGCATTCAGTACTTC.

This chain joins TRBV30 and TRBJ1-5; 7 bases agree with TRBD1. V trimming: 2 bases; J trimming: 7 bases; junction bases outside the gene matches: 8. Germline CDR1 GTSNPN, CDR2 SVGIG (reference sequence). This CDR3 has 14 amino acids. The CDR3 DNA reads TGTGCCTGGAGTAGCGACAGGGCGGACCAGCCCCAGCATTTT. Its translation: CAWSSDRADQPQHF.

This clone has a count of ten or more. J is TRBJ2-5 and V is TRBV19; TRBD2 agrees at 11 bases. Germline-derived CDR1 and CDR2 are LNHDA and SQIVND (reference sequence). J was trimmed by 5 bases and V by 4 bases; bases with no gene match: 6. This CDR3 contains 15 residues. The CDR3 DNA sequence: TGTGCCAGTAGTACTAGCGGGGGGACAGCGGAGACCCAGTACTTC. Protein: CASSTSGGTAETQYF.

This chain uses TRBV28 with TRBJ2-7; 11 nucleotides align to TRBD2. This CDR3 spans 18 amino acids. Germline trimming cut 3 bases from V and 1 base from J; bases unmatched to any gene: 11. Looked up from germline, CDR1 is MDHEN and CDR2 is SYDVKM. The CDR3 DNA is TGTGCCAGCAGTTTGTGGCTAGCGGGGGGTGTCGATTCCTACGAGCAGTACTTC. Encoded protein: CASSLWLAGGVDSYEQYF.

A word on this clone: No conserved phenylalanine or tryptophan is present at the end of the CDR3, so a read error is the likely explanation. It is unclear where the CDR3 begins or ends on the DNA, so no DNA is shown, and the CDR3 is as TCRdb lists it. CDR3 protein: CASSPDPPMV. This rearrangement joins TRBV5-1 to TRBJ2-4. Germline V gene data show CDR1 as SGHRS and CDR2 as YFSETQ. The CDR3 is made up of 10 amino acids, end residues included.

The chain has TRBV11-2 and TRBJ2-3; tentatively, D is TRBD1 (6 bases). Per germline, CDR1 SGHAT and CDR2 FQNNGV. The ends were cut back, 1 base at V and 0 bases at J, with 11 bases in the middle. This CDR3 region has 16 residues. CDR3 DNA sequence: TGTGCCAGCAGCTTAGGGGCAGGGGCTAGCACAGATACGCAGTATTTT. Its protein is CASSLGAGASTDTQYF. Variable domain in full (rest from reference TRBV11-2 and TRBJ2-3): EAGVAQSPRYKIIEKRQSVAFWCNPISGHATLYWYQQILGQGPKLLIQFQNNGVVDDSQLPKDRFSAERLKGVDSTLKIQPAKLEDSAVYLCASSLGAGASTDTQYFGPGTRLTVL.